One and the same sample provided the 8 T cell receptor beta chains below, sequenced in a study of identical twins. TCRdb independently ran MiXCR on the 5' RACE reads; one entry per CDR3 protein. The table includes under 250,000 distinct CDR3 sequences, about 7.5% detected once. This same sample was also part of a study on yellow fever vaccine responses in identical twins.

The sample taken for sequencing was memory (CD45RO+) T cells sorted from blood. The receptor source for this set is a young woman in good health.

A few counts support this clonotype. The J gene is TRBJ1-6, the V gene TRBV27, with D tentatively TRBD1 (6 bases). The CDR3 contains 14 residues. Germline loops: CDR1 MNHEY, CDR2 SMNVEV (reference sequence). V shed 9 bases and J shed 2 bases, with 11 bases lying between them. CDR3 sequence reads: CASTGNPYNSPLHF. Written as DNA, the CDR3 is TGTGCCAGTACAGGGAACCCCTATAATTCACCCCTCCACTTT.

This clonotype was counted a few times. The chain uses TRBV2 and TRBJ1-6, with D unclear. The V and J ends lost 1 base and 7 bases respectively, with 8 bases between them. The CDR3 is 14 amino acids. Germline CDR1 reads SNHLY; CDR2 reads FYNNEI. CDR3 residues: CASSEGRQNSPLHF. CDR3 sequence (DNA): TGTGCCAGCAGTGAAGGACGTCAGAATTCACCCCTCCACTTT.

The chain links TRBV4-3 to TRBJ2-2; maybe TRBD1 (5 bases). CDR1 LGHNA and CDR2 YSLEER come from the germline V gene. The ends were cut back, 4 bases at V and 6 bases at J, with 15 bases in the middle. The CDR3 covers 15 residues. The CDR3 sequence is CASSRSVLGPGELFF. As DNA, the CDR3 is TGCGCCAGCAGCCGGTCGGTTCTGGGGCCCGGGGAGCTGTTTTTT.

This clonotype turned up a few times. The rearrangement joins TRBV28 to TRBJ2-7; D perhaps matches TRBD2 (5 bases). Per the germline V gene, CDR1 is MDHEN and CDR2 is SYDVKM. The CDR3 is 14 residues long. V was clipped by 3 bases and J by 3 bases, with 12 bases between them. The CDR3 protein is CASSFRGLVYEQYF. The CDR3 region has the DNA TGTGCCAGCAGTTTTAGAGGGTTGGTCTACGAGCAGTACTTC.

In its sample, this clonotype was seen many times. The rearrangement joins TRBV18 to TRBJ2-3; D possibly corresponds to TRBD2 (6 bases). The length of the CDR3 is 14 residues. The V gene's germline CDR1 is KGHSH and CDR2 LQKENI. The ends were cut back, 2 bases at V and 2 bases at J, with 8 bases in the middle. CDR3 bases: TGTGCCAGCTCACCAAGGGACTTCACAGATACGCAGTATTTT. Protein sequence: CASSPRDFTDTQYF.

This clonotype was recorded at least ten times. This chain joins TRBV6-4 and TRBJ2-2, with 8 bases aligning to TRBD1. Germline values: CDR1 MRHNA, CDR2 SNTAGT. The V segment lost 4 bases and the J segment 3 bases; nucleotides outside the gene matches: 4. The CDR3 runs to 15 residues. In DNA form, the CDR3 reads TGTGCCAGCAGTGCGACAGGGGATGACACCGGGGAGCTGTTTTTT. Protein product: CASSATGDDTGELFF.

In this sample, this clonotype turned up many times. The genes are TRBV7-2 and TRBJ1-1; D might be TRBD1 (6 bases). This CDR3 spans 15 amino acids. V lost 7 bases and J 1 base, leaving 16 bases between the germline ends. Germline V lookup: CDR1 SGHTA, CDR2 FQGNSA. CDR3 DNA: TGTGCCAGCAACCTACGATCGGGACAGAACACTGAAGCTTTCTTT. Translating gives CASNLRSGQNTEAFF.

The chain is built from TRBV2 and TRBJ1-6; D is uncertain. Germline V gives CDR1 SNHLY, CDR2 FYNNEI. The CDR3 sequence is 13 residues long. The ends were cut back, 8 bases at V and 7 bases at J, with 12 bases in the middle. The CDR3 spells CASRVGINSPLHF. CDR3 coding DNA: TGTGCCAGCCGGGTCGGAATAAATTCACCCCTCCACTTT.